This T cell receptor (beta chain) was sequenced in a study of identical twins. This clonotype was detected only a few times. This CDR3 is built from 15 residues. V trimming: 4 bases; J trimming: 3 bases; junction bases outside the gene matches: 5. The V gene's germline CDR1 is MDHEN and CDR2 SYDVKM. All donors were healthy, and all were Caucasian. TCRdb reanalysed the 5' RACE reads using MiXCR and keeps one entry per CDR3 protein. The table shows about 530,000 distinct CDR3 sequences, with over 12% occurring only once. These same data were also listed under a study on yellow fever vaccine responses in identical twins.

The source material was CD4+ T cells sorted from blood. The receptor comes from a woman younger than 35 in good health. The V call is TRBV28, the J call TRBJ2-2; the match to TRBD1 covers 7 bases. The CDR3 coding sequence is TGTGCCAGCAGTTCCTCCGGGACAGACACCGGGGAGCTGTTTTTT. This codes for CASSSSGTDTGELFF.